The rows below give T cell receptor beta chains drawn from one sample of a study of T cells in localized non-small cell lung cancer. The data were produced by immunoSEQ multiplex PCR, yet TCRdb's version contains in-frame clones alone and is incomplete. The table lists 70,000 to 95,000 clones, approximately 91% of them singletons, with about 4% in the top ten. The sequencing here drew on PBMCs, taken before any cancer treatment. The receptors derive from a woman aged 35 to 75 with stage II squamous cell lung carcinoma. The CDR3 runs from the conserved cysteine through the conserved F or W. The D gene is left open where the match is weak. The size of a clone is reported for some rows only, either as once, few or many, or as a class for expanded clones.

TRBJ2-1,TRBV7-2,-,TRBD2,CASSLLAGPYNEQFF,TGTGCCAGCAGCCTTCTAGCGGGCCCCTACAATGAGCAGTTCTTC
TRBJ2-4,TRBV4-1,-,-,CASSPSPAKNIQYF,TGCGCCAGCAGCCCTTCTCCAGCCAAAAACATTCAGTACTTC
TRBJ2-7,TRBV4-1,-,-,CASSPVGRDDEQYF,TGCGCCAGCAGTCCCGTAGGAAGGGACGACGAGCAGTACTTC
TRBJ2-3,TRBV5-1,-,TRBD2,CATSTGGITDTQYF,TGCGCCACTTCGACGGGAGGAATCACAGATACGCAGTATTTT
TRBJ1-4,TRBV15,-,-,CATSRTSGGAYEKLFF,TGTGCCACCAGCCGGACATCAGGAGGGGCTTATGAAAAACTGTTTTTT
TRBJ1-4,TRBV29-1,-,TRBD1,CSGQGAPFSPLFF,TGCAGCGGACAGGGGGCGCCCTTTTCGCCGCTGTTTTTT
TRBJ2-5,TRBV7-9,few,TRBD2,CASKAGGVQETQYF,TGTGCCAGCAAGGCGGGGGGAGTCCAAGAGACCCAGTACTTC
TRBJ1-2,TRBV28,-,-,CASSLETDLYGYTF,TGTGCCAGCAGTTTAGAGACAGACCTTTATGGCTACACCTTC
TRBJ2-7,TRBV15,-,TRBD1,CATSGIGQGHEQYF,TGTGCCACCAGCGGGATCGGACAGGGGCACGAGCAGTACTTC
TRBJ2-7,TRBV4-1,-,-,CASSQPGYEQYF,TGCGCCAGCAGCCAGCCAGGGTACGAGCAGTACTTC
TRBJ2-3,TRBV5-6,-,-,CASKTPTDTQYF,TGTGCCAGCAAAACTCCCACAGATACGCAGTATTTT
TRBJ1-5,TRBV21-1,-,-,CASSKGADQPQHF,TGTGCCAGCAGCAAAGGTGCGGATCAGCCCCAGCATTTT
TRBJ2-1,TRBV6-5,-,-,CASSPTPNRNNEQFF,TGTGCCAGCAGCCCGACTCCGAACCGGAACAATGAGCAGTTCTTC
TRBJ2-1,TRBV5-1,-,TRBD1,CASSQGQTAYNEQFF,TGCGCCAGCAGCCAGGGACAGACCGCCTACAATGAGCAGTTCTTC
TRBJ1-2,TRBV25-1,-,-,CASSEVEQGRGYTF,TGTGCCAGCAGTGAGGTAGAGCAGGGCCGTGGCTACACCTTC
TRBJ2-7,TRBV2,-,-,CASRAGTPLMYF,TGTGCCAGCAGAGCCGGGACACCCCTGATGTACTTC
TRBJ2-6,TRBV15,-,TRBD1,CATRLGQAILSGANVLTF,TGTGCCACCAGGCTCGGACAGGCTATACTCTCTGGGGCCAACGTCCTGACTTTC
TRBJ2-1,TRBV9,-,-,CASSVEPLHNEQFF,TGTGCCAGCAGCGTAGAACCCCTCCACAATGAGCAGTTCTTC
TRBJ1-5,TRBV28,few,TRBD1,CAVRGEPQPQHF,TGTGCTGTCAGGGGGGAGCCTCAGCCCCAGCATTTT
TRBJ1-1,TRBV27,-,-,CASSLSKNTEAFF,TGTGCCAGCAGTTTGAGCAAGAACACTGAAGCTTTCTTT
TRBJ1-2,TRBV5-6,-,-,CASSRLRGAGGYTF,TGTGCCAGCAGCCGCCTAAGGGGGGCGGGTGGCTACACCTTC
TRBJ2-3,TRBV5-4,-,-,CASSLVVGGHTDTQYF,TGTGCCAGCAGCTTGGTCGTGGGGGGCCACACAGATACGCAGTATTTT
TRBJ1-3,TRBV28,-,-,CASSLSGGGANTIYF,TGTGCCAGCAGTTTATCGGGAGGGGGAGCTAACACCATATATTTT
TRBJ1-2,TRBV6-5,-,-,CASSSGQRLLNYGYTF,TGTGCCAGCAGTTCTGGACAGCGCCTGCTTAACTATGGCTACACCTTC
TRBJ2-7,TRBV19,few,TRBD1,CASSIYGGGQGGEQYF,TGTGCCAGTAGTATATACGGAGGGGGACAGGGGGGCGAGCAGTACTTC
TRBJ1-5,TRBV5-4,-,-,CASSLAGGSQPQHF,TGTGCCAGCAGCTTGGCCGGGGGTAGTCAGCCCCAGCATTTT
TRBJ2-7,TRBV2,-,-,CASSQGRLEGQYF,TGTGCCAGCAGCCAGGGACGGCTAGAGGGGCAGTACTTC
TRBJ2-1,TRBV21-1,-,-,CASPNRSSGSNNEQFF,TGTGCCAGCCCCAACCGGTCTAGCGGAAGCAACAATGAGCAGTTCTTC
TRBJ1-1,TRBV6-1,-,TRBD1,CASSDHRGSSTEAFF,TGTGCCAGCAGTGACCACAGGGGGTCGAGCACTGAAGCTTTCTTT
TRBJ2-1,TRBV5-4,-,TRBD1,CASSFPVGDRTNNEQFF,TGTGCCAGCAGCTTCCCTGTTGGGGACAGGACGAACAATGAGCAGTTCTTC
TRBJ2-3,TRBV28,once,TRBD2,CASSFSGKGGHTDTQYF,TGTGCCAGCAGTTTTTCCGGAAAGGGAGGGCACACAGATACGCAGTATTTT
TRBJ2-2,TRBV7-9,-,-,CASSLEGNTGELFF,TGTGCCAGCAGCTTAGAAGGTAACACCGGGGAGCTGTTTTTT
TRBJ2-3,TRBV4-2,once,TRBD2,CASSQGLGTSGSTDTQYF,TGTGCCAGCAGCCAAGGTCTGGGGACTAGCGGTAGCACAGATACGCAGTATTTT
TRBJ2-7,TRBV5-1,-,-,CASSLAGGARSSYEQYF,TGCGCCAGCAGCTTGGCCGGGGGAGCCCGGAGCTCCTACGAGCAGTACTTC
TRBJ2-5,TRBV19,-,TRBD1,CASSSGQAGQETQYF,TGTGCCAGTAGTTCAGGACAGGCGGGCCAAGAGACCCAGTACTTC
TRBJ1-5,TRBV7-2,-,-,CASSSVNQPQHF,TGTGCCAGCAGCTCGGTCAATCAGCCCCAGCATTTT
TRBJ2-5,TRBV4-1,-,-,CASSTPRRVEVEETQYF,TGCGCCAGCAGCACCCCGCGTAGGGTCGAGGTCGAAGAGACCCAGTACTTC
TRBJ2-7,TRBV27,-,TRBD2,CASSSPRAGASYEQYF,TGTGCCAGCAGTTCCCCCCGAGCGGGAGCGTCCTACGAGCAGTACTTC
TRBJ2-3,TRBV7-9,-,-,CANSPDTQYF,TGTGCCAACTCGCCAGATACGCAGTATTTT
TRBJ1-5,TRBV18,-,-,CASSSALKGGDQPQHF,TGTGCCAGCTCATCCGCCTTGAAGGGGGGAGATCAGCCCCAGCATTTT
TRBJ1-6,TRBV4-2,once,-,CASSQDGGRGFDSPLHF,TGTGCCAGCAGCCAAGATGGTGGAAGGGGGTTCGATTCACCCCTCCACTTT
TRBJ1-5,TRBV19,-,TRBD1,CASTHIQGANQPQHF,TGTGCCAGTACCCACATACAGGGGGCTAATCAGCCCCAGCATTTT
TRBJ1-5,TRBV28,-,TRBD1,CASRRPQGAYQPQHF,TGTGCCAGCCGGCGGCCCCAGGGGGCCTATCAGCCCCAGCATTTT
TRBJ2-2,TRBV6-4,-,TRBD1,CASSPTGGATGELFF,TGTGCCAGCAGTCCGACAGGGGGCGCAACCGGGGAGCTGTTTTTT
TRBJ2-1,TRBV10-3,-,TRBD2,CALRLAGYNEQFF,TGTGCCCTCCGACTAGCCGGATACAATGAGCAGTTCTTC
TRBJ2-1,TRBV6-4,few,TRBD2,CASSPGLAGPNEQFF,TGTGCCAGCAGTCCGGGGCTAGCGGGACCCAATGAGCAGTTCTTC
TRBJ1-1,TRBV19,once,-,CASSARWSMNTEAFF,TGTGCCAGTAGTGCCCGCTGGAGCATGAACACTGAAGCTTTCTTT
TRBJ2-7,TRBV4-1,-,TRBD2,CASRASSGSYEQYF,TGCGCCAGCAGGGCGTCTAGCGGATCCTACGAGCAGTACTTC
TRBJ2-7,TRBV27,-,TRBD1,CASSLSTGGGGEQYF,TGTGCCAGCAGTTTATCGACAGGGGGAGGAGGGGAGCAGTACTTC